The next 31 T cell receptor beta chains were all read from a single sample in a study of cytomegalovirus exposure and HLA in healthy donors (dated by TCRdb to 2017 to 2019). The method behind the library was the immunoSEQ multiplex PCR assay. A mixture of 60 forward primers for TCR Vbeta segments and 13 reverse primers for TCR Jbeta segments was used in the multiplex PCR. TCRdb took over this immuneACCESS table, retaining in-frame rearrangements with V and J assigned. Such tables are incomplete; in checked studies, under half of the missing clones stem from an unresolved V gene, and the remainder is unexplained. The sample contains about 190,000 clones, approximately 86% of them found a single time. Around 1.5% of the sample is held by the ten biggest clonotypes. The sequenced material came from PBMCs. The source is a woman aged 18-29 years in good health and CMV-seronegative.

The chain carries TRBV29-1 and TRBJ2-5, with 12 bases identical to TRBD2. CDR3 length: 16 residues. V dropped 8 bases and J dropped 4; count of bases not matched to a gene: 14. Germline V gene sequence: CDR1 SQVTM, CDR2 ANQGSEA. The CDR3 loop is CSLTLLAGGRPETQYF. The CDR3 region has the DNA TGCAGCCTAACGCTCCTAGCGGGGGGGCGGCCAGAGACCCAGTACTTC.

The chain uses TRBV2 and TRBJ2-3; 8 bases are shared with TRBD2. V lost 7 bases, J lost 6 bases, and 12 bases stayed unmatched. Looked up from germline, CDR1 is SNHLY and CDR2 is FYNNEI. The CDR3 has 15 residues. CDR3 nucleotides: TGTGCCAGCACCCTTTTTACGGGGGGGGGCGATACGCAGTATTTT. Translation gives CASTLFTGGGDTQYF.

The rearrangement uses TRBV7-2 and TRBJ2-1; TRBD2 aligns across 8 bases. The CDR3 is made up of 15 amino acids. The germline V gene encodes CDR1 SGHTA and CDR2 FQGNSA. The ends lost 2 bases at V and 7 bases at J; junction bases unmatched: 7. CDR3 nucleotide sequence: TGTGCCAGCAGCTTAAGGGGCGGGGGGTGGAATGAGCAGTTCTTC. It codes for CASSLRGGGWNEQFF.

The chain joins TRBV5-4 to TRBJ2-2; D might be TRBD1 (5 bases). Germline V gene sequence: CDR1 SGHNT, CDR2 YYREEE (reference sequence). This CDR3 spans 14 amino acids. Trimming shortened V by 3 bases and J by 6 bases, and 12 bases separated the two germline ends. The CDR3 nucleotides are TGTGCCAGCAGCTACTCGACAGTCGCCGGGGAGCTGTTTTTT. Translating it yields CASSYSTVAGELFF. Full variable domain (remainder filled in from reference TRBV5-4 and TRBJ2-2): ETGVTQSPTHLIKTRGQQVTLRCSSQSGHNTVSWYQQALGQGPQFIFQYYREEENGRGNFPPRFSGLQFPNYSSELNVNALELDDSALYLCASSYSTVAGELFFGEGSRLTVL.

The chain couples TRBV2 to TRBJ1-3, with a tentative D call TRBD1 (5 bases). The germline V and J ends were trimmed by 5 bases and 4 bases, with 15 bases remaining between them. This CDR3 has 15 amino acids. The germline V gene encodes CDR1 SNHLY and CDR2 FYNNEI. CDR3 DNA sequence: TGTGCCAGCAGTTCTCAGGGACTTTCAGGAAACACCATATATTTT. Protein sequence: CASSSQGLSGNTIYF.

This chain connects TRBV28 to TRBJ2-7; D unresolved. Germline loops: CDR1 MDHEN, CDR2 SYDVKM. CDR3 size: 12 residues. V lost 5 bases and J lost 0, with 5 bases in between. CDR3 bases: TGTGCCAGCAGTGTCGGCTCCTACGAGCAGTACTTC. Amino acid sequence: CASSVGSYEQYF.

Turning to this clone: At one of its ends the junction is not consistent with the germline gene, which may arise from a read error. The J gene is TRBJ2-6, the V gene TRBV5-1; possibly TRBD2 for D (6 bases). The CDR3 covers 16 residues. Germline CDR1 SGHRS, CDR2 YFSETQ. DNA for the CDR3: TGCGCCAGCAGCATCGGAGGGGCGGCTGGGGCCAGCGTCCTGACTTTC. Translation: CASSIGGAAGASVLTF. Looking up the rest from reference TRBV5-1 and TRBJ2-6 gives the full variable domain: KAGVTQTPRYLIKTRGQQVTLSCSPISGHRSVSWYQQTPGQGLQFLFEYFSETQRNKGNFPGRFSGRQFSNSRSEMNVSTLELGDSALYLCASSIGGAAGASVLTFGAGSRLTVL.

The chain is built from TRBV9 and TRBJ1-2; D call uncertain. The CDR3 is 15 residues long. Deletions cut 2 bases from V and 7 bases from J, with 18 bases between. Germline CDR1 reads SGDLS; CDR2 reads YYNGEE. CDR3 DNA: TGTGCCAGCAGCGTTTCCCCGGCCGGAGAGGGTGGCTACACCTTC. Amino acids: CASSVSPAGEGGYTF.

The V gene is TRBV7-9, the J gene TRBJ2-6; D unclear. This CDR3 comprises 16 residues. The V gene's germline CDR1 is SEHNR and CDR2 FQNEAQ (reference sequence). The V end was cut by 1 base, the J end by 0 bases, with 7 bases between. The CDR3 protein is CASSLGAGSGANVLTF. In nucleotides, the CDR3 is TGTGCCAGCAGCTTAGGAGCCGGCTCTGGGGCCAACGTCCTGACTTTC.

The chain recombines TRBV19 with TRBJ2-1; 9 positions match TRBD2. J was trimmed by 4 bases and V by 3 bases; bases with no gene match: 4. This CDR3 has 15 amino acids. Looked up from germline, CDR1 is LNHDA and CDR2 is SQIVND (reference sequence). CDR3 sequence: CASSIGLAKYNEQFF. CDR3 nucleotide sequence: TGTGCCAGTAGTATCGGACTAGCGAAATACAATGAGCAGTTCTTC.

With respect to this clone: Other DNA sequences in the same sample also yield this CDR3. This chain connects TRBV7-2 to TRBJ1-3, with a tentative D call TRBD1 (6 bases). There are 15 residues in the CDR3. V dropped 4 bases and J dropped 4 bases, with 14 bases sitting between them. The germline gives CDR1 SGHTA, CDR2 FQGNSA. The CDR3 sequence: CASSSRGRGGNTIYF. CDR3 DNA: TGTGCCAGCAGCTCGAGGGGGAGGGGGGGAAACACCATATATTTT.

The rearrangement joins TRBV19 to TRBJ1-5; TRBD1 matches at 8 bases. The V and J ends lost 5 bases and 5 bases, in that order; junction bases with no gene match: 5. From germline, CDR1 is LNHDA and CDR2 SQIVND (reference sequence). The CDR3 totals 14 residues. As DNA, the CDR3 is TGTGCCAGTAGTCGACAGGGGCAAGATCAGCCCCAGCATTTT. It translates to CASSRQGQDQPQHF.

This sequence joins TRBV7-9 and TRBJ2-2; TRBD1 matches at 10 bases. This CDR3 has 15 residues. J gave up 5 bases and V 5 bases, and 5 bases lay outside the gene matches. CDR1 is SEHNR, CDR2 FQNEAQ, per germline (reference sequence). The CDR3 protein is CASSPRDRGTGELFF. The CDR3 nucleotides are TGTGCCAGCAGCCCCCGGGACAGGGGAACCGGGGAGCTGTTTTTT. The complete variable domain, with remaining parts taken from reference TRBV7-9 and TRBJ2-2, reads DTGVSQNPRHKITKRGQNVTFRCDPISEHNRLYWYRQTLGQGPEFLTYFQNEAQLEKSRLLSDRFSAERPKGSFSTLEIQRTEQGDSAMYLCASSPRDRGTGELFFGEGSRLTVL.

The rearrangement links TRBV6-1 to TRBJ2-7, with D maybe TRBD2 (5 bases). Per germline, CDR1 MNHNS and CDR2 SASEGT. The CDR3 runs 13 residues. V shed 6 bases and J shed 3 bases, with 12 bases lying between them. DNA of the CDR3: TGTGCCAGCAGAATAGAGGGCGGCTACGAGCAGTACTTC. Its protein is CASRIEGGYEQYF.

This chain connects TRBV15 to TRBJ1-5; 10 positions agree with TRBD1. Per germline, CDR1 LNHNV and CDR2 YYDKDF (reference sequence). The CDR3 runs to 17 residues. Unmatched junction bases numbered 2, after V lost 0 bases and J lost 0 bases. DNA of the CDR3: TGTGCCACCAGCAGAGATTGGACAGGGGGTAGCAATCAGCCCCAGCATTTT. Protein product: CATSRDWTGGSNQPQHF.

This clone was counted only a few times. This rearrangement joins TRBV6-5 to TRBJ1-3, with D possibly being TRBD1 (6 bases). V shed 0 bases and J shed 2 bases, with 11 bases lying between them. The CDR3 runs to 16 residues. CDR1 MNHEY and CDR2 SVGAGI come from the germline V gene. CDR3 bases: TGTGCCAGCAGTTACTCGCAGGGGCTTCCTGGAAACACCATATATTTT. It translates to CASSYSQGLPGNTIYF.

This clone was recorded once. This chain joins TRBV5-1 and TRBJ2-7; 11 bases agree with TRBD1. CDR1 is SGHRS, CDR2 YFSETQ, per germline. The CDR3 has 15 amino acids. Germline trimming cut 3 bases from V and 3 bases from J; bases unmatched to any gene: 5. Here the CDR3 reads CASSSPGTGGYEQYF. In DNA, the CDR3 is TGCGCCAGCAGCTCACCAGGGACAGGGGGCTACGAGCAGTACTTC. Full variable domain (outside the CDR3, taken from reference TRBV5-1 and TRBJ2-7): KAGVTQTPRYLIKTRGQQVTLSCSPISGHRSVSWYQQTPGQGLQFLFEYFSETQRNKGNFPGRFSGRQFSNSRSEMNVSTLELGDSALYLCASSSPGTGGYEQYFGPGTRLTVT.

V and J are TRBV27 and TRBJ2-7, with TRBD1 matching over 7 bases. The CDR3 spans 14 residues. J was trimmed by 5 bases and V by 5 bases; bases with no gene match: 9. Germline-derived CDR1 and CDR2 are MNHEY and SMNVEV (reference sequence). CDR3 DNA: TGTGCCAGCAGTGTCCGGGACAGTGTGGACGAGCAGTACTTC. Its protein product is CASSVRDSVDEQYF.

The V call is TRBV30, the J call TRBJ2-3, with D maybe TRBD1 (7 bases). The CDR3 loop spans 18 amino acids. From germline, CDR1 is GTSNPN and CDR2 SVGIG (reference sequence). Trimming left V 0 bases short and J 2 bases short, with 21 bases between. CDR3 bases: TGTGCCTGGAGTGTTTGGTTGGCAGGGGGGTACACCACAGATACGCAGTATTTT. This sequence encodes CAWSVWLAGGYTTDTQYF.

The rearrangement uses TRBV29-1 and TRBJ1-1; no definite D call. The germline V gene has CDR1 SQVTM and CDR2 ANQGSEA. The CDR3 spans 11 residues. Trimming shortened V by 5 bases and J by 10 bases, and 14 bases separated the two germline ends. The CDR3 is CSVSRRTRAFF. CDR3 sequence (DNA): TGCAGCGTTTCCAGGAGGACTCGAGCTTTCTTT.

This clone was recorded only once. The chain couples TRBV29-1 to TRBJ2-3; TRBD1 matches at 9 bases. Germline loops: CDR1 SQVTM, CDR2 ANQGSEA. The CDR3 spans 13 residues. After removal of 7 bases from V and 2 bases from J, the junction contained 4 bases not matched to a gene. This chain's CDR3 is CSGYRGPTDTQYF. In nucleotides, the CDR3 is TGCAGCGGATACAGGGGGCCCACAGATACGCAGTATTTT.

This clone was observed once. The rearrangement links TRBV9 to TRBJ1-1, with D possibly matching TRBD1 (5 bases). The germline V gene encodes CDR1 SGDLS and CDR2 YYNGEE. V lost 4 bases, J lost 3 bases, and 13 bases lay in between. The CDR3 sequence is 14 residues long. CDR3 sequence: CASSLWIGDTEAFF. For the CDR3, the DNA is TGTGCCAGCAGCTTGTGGATAGGGGACACTGAAGCTTTCTTT. Drawing the rest from reference TRBV9 and TRBJ1-1, the complete variable domain is DSGVTQTPKHLITATGQRVTLRCSPRSGDLSVYWYQQSLDQGLQFLIQYYNGEERAKGNILERFSAQQFPDLHSELNLSSLELGDSALYFCASSLWIGDTEAFFGQGTRLTVV.

The chain carries TRBV19 and TRBJ2-3, with TRBD2 matching 7 bases. Trimming removed 4 bases from V and 4 bases from J; junction bases left unmatched: 11. The CDR3 has 16 residues. Germline assignment: CDR1 LNHDA and CDR2 SQIVND (reference sequence). CDR3 loop: CASSRVHWAGADTQYF. CDR3 nucleotides: TGTGCCAGTAGTAGGGTTCACTGGGCGGGAGCAGATACGCAGTATTTT.

This chain uses TRBV19 with TRBJ2-2; no reliable D call. Germline loops: CDR1 LNHDA, CDR2 SQIVND (reference sequence). V was trimmed by 5 bases and J by 6 bases, leaving 7 bases between them. This CDR3 has 12 amino acids. The CDR3 sequence is CASSPQSGELFF. DNA for the CDR3: TGTGCCAGTAGTCCCCAATCCGGGGAGCTGTTTTTT. Using reference TRBV19 and TRBJ2-2 for the parts outside the CDR3, the full variable domain is DGGITQSPKYLFRKEGQNVTLSCEQNLNHDAMYWYRQDPGQGLRLIYYSQIVNDFQKGDIAEGYSVSREKKESFPLTVTSAQKNPTAFYLCASSPQSGELFFGEGSRLTVL.

The V call is TRBV19, the J call TRBJ2-4, with 11 bases lining up with TRBD2. CDR1 LNHDA and CDR2 SQIVND come from the germline V gene (reference sequence). There are 17 residues in the CDR3. The ends lost 1 base at V and 4 bases at J; junction bases unmatched: 6. The CDR3 DNA sequence: TGTGCCAGTAGTATAGCCGATAGCGGGGGGGCAAAAAACATTCAGTACTTC. Encoded protein: CASSIADSGGAKNIQYF.

The rearrangement joins TRBV27 to TRBJ1-6; no clear D gene. This CDR3 spans 12 amino acids. The V and J ends lost 3 bases and 10 bases respectively, with 7 bases between them. Germline V gives CDR1 MNHEY, CDR2 SMNVEV (reference sequence). CDR3 region: CASSFVSSPLHF. CDR3 DNA: TGTGCCAGCAGTTTCGTATCGTCACCCCTCCACTTT.

This clone has more than one count but fewer than ten. V and J are TRBV9 and TRBJ2-1; 9 positions agree with TRBD1. V was pared by 1 base and J by 7 bases, with 3 bases of the junction left unmatched. The germline gives CDR1 SGDLS, CDR2 YYNGEE. The CDR3 is 14 residues long. The CDR3: CASSVRDRVNEQFF. CDR3 bases: TGTGCCAGCAGCGTAAGGGACAGGGTTAATGAGCAGTTCTTC.

This clone was found a few times. This chain uses TRBV4-1 with TRBJ1-6; the D is unclear. Germline V lookup: CDR1 MGHRA, CDR2 YSYEKL. The V gene lost 1 base and the J gene lost 1 base, with 8 bases spanning the gap. The CDR3 runs to 16 residues. CDR3 coding DNA: TGCGCCAGCAGCCAAGGCGCGGGGTCCTATAATTCACCCCTCCACTTT. Amino acid sequence: CASSQGAGSYNSPLHF.

The table lists this clone with a few counts. The V call is TRBV6-5, the J call TRBJ2-5, with 7 bases lining up with TRBD2. CDR3 length equals 14 residues. In germline, CDR1 is MNHEY, CDR2 SVGAGI. Trimming at V came to 2 bases and at J to 5 bases, leaving 5 bases not matched to a gene. The CDR3 nucleotides are TGTGCCAGCAGTTACGGGCGGGAGTGGGAGACCCAGTACTTC. This encodes CASSYGREWETQYF.

This chain uses TRBV7-3 with TRBJ1-2; D not certain. The CDR3 is 16 residues long. Germline V CDR1 and CDR2: SGHTA, FQGTGA. V lost 4 bases to trimming and J lost 5 bases, with 20 bases between them. CDR3 in DNA: TGTGCCAGCAGCTCGTCCCTGATTTCTACTCGATATGGCTACACCTTC. The encoded protein is CASSSSLISTRYGYTF.

Worth noting for this clone: The junction shows a germline mismatch at one end, possibly a read error. This chain joins TRBV19 and TRBJ2-3, with D maybe TRBD1 (6 bases). Germline-derived CDR1 and CDR2 are LNHDA and SQIVND (reference sequence). This CDR3 is built from 11 residues. CDR3 nucleotides: TGTGCCAGTAGTCAGACAGGTACGCAGTATTTT. Its protein product is CASSQTGTQYF.